Below are 4 T cell receptor beta chains sequenced from a single sample in a study of T cells after posttransplantation cyclophosphamide. Produced via immunoSEQ multiplex PCR; TCRdb's table is partial and in-frame only. The repertoire holds 25,000 to 35,000 clones, approximately 90% seen once, with about 15% in the top ten. Sample: PBMCs. The receptors come from a woman in her thirties or forties with a blood cancer, CMV-positive, and with a related stem cell donor.

This chain links TRBV4-1 with TRBJ2-2; 16 nucleotides match TRBD2. The CDR3 contains 20 residues. Germline V gene lookup returns CDR1 MGHRA and CDR2 YSYEKL. Trimming cost V 2 bases and J 3 bases; bases outside gene matches: 9. The CDR3 sequence: CASSQKGLAGGPSDTGELFF. CDR3 DNA: TGCGCCAGCAGCCAAAAGGGACTAGCGGGGGGGCCGTCAGACACCGGGGAGCTGTTTTTT.

The table lists this clone with a count of one. The chain is built from TRBV18 and TRBJ1-1; 7 nucleotides line up with TRBD1. This CDR3 is built from 18 residues. CDR1 KGHSH and CDR2 LQKENI come from the germline V gene. The ends lost 2 bases at V and 0 bases at J; junction bases unmatched: 12. The CDR3 coding sequence is TGTGCCAGCTCACCAGAGGAGGGGGCTCTATTCATGAACACTGAAGCTTTCTTT. Amino acid sequence: CASSPEEGALFMNTEAFF.

The chain carries TRBV27 and TRBJ2-7, with 8 bases that match TRBD1. The CDR3 has 15 amino acids. Germline CDR1 and CDR2: MNHEY and SMNVEV (reference sequence). Trimming at V came to 6 bases and at J to 7 bases, leaving 14 bases not matched to a gene. CDR3 sequence reads: CASSRMPDRGGEQYF. The CDR3 DNA is TGTGCCAGCAGCCGAATGCCCGACAGGGGAGGTGAGCAGTACTTC.

The chain uses TRBV6-1 and TRBJ2-1; 16 nucleotides agree with TRBD2. The CDR3 runs 15 residues. Germline CDR1 is MNHNS and CDR2 is SASEGT. J lost 8 bases, V lost 6 bases, and 4 bases had no gene match. The CDR3 sequence: CASSPGLAGGDEQFF. CDR3 DNA: TGTGCCAGCAGCCCGGGACTAGCGGGGGGGGATGAGCAGTTCTTC.